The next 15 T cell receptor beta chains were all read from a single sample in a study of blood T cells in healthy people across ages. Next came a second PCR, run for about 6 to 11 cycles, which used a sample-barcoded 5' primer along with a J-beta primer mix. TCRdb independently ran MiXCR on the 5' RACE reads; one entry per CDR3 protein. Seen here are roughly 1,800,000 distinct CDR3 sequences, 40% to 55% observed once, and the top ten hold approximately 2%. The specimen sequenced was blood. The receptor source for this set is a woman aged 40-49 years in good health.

CDR3 bases: TGCAGTGCTAGTAGCCTCCCAGTCCCCACAGATACGCAGTATTTT. This encodes CSASSLPVPTDTQYF. The chain couples TRBV20-1 to TRBJ2-3, with D unresolved. The CDR3 spans 15 residues. Germline CDR1 is DFQATT and CDR2 is SNEGSKA (reference sequence). V was trimmed by 3 bases and J by 2 bases, leaving 15 bases between them.

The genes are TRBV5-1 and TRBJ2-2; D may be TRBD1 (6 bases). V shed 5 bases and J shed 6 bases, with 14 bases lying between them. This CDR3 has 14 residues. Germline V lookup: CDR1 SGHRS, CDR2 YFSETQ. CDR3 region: CASRQGFNSGELFF. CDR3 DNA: TGCGCCAGCAGACAGGGATTCAATTCCGGGGAGCTGTTTTTT.

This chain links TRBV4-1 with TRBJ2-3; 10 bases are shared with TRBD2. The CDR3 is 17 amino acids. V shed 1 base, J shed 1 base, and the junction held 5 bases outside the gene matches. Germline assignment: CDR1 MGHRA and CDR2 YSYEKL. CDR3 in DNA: TGCGCCAGCAGCCAAGCGGGTAGCGGGGGGCGCACAGATACGCAGTATTTT. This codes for CASSQAGSGGRTDTQYF.

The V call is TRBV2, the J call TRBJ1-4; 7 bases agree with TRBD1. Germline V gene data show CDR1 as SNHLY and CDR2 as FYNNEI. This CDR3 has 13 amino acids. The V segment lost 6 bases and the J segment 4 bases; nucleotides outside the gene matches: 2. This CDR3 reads CASRGQINEKLFF. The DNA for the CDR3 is TGTGCCAGCAGGGGACAGATTAATGAAAAACTGTTTTTT.

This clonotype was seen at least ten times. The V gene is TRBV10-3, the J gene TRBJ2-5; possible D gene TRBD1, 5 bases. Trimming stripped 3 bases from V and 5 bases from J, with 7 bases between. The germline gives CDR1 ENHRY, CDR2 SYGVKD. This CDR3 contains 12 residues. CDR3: CAISDRAETQYF. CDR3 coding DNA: TGTGCCATCAGTGACAGGGCTGAGACCCAGTACTTC.

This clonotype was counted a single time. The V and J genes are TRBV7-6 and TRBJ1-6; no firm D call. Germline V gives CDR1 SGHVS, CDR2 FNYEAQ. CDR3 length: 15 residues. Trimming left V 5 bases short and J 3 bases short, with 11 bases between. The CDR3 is CASSTSDGYNSPLHF. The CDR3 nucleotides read TGTGCCAGCAGCACTAGTGACGGCTATAATTCACCCCTCCACTTT.

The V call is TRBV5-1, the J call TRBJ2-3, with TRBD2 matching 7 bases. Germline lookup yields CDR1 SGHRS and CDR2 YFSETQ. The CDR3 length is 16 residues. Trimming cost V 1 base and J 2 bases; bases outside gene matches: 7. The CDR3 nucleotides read TGCGCCAGCAGCTTGTCGGCACGGGGGGTCACAGATACGCAGTATTTT. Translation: CASSLSARGVTDTQYF.

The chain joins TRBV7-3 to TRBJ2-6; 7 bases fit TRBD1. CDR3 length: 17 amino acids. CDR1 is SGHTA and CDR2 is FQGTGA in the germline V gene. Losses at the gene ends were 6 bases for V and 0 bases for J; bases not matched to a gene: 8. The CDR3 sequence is CASSRKGAGSGANVLTF. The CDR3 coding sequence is TGTGCCAGCAGTAGAAAGGGGGCTGGCTCTGGGGCCAACGTCCTGACTTTC.

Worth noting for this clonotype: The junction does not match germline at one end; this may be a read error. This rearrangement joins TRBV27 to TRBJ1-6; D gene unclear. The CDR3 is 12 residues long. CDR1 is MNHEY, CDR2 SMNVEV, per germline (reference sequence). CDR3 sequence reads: CASGLYNSPLHF. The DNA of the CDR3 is TGTGCCAGCGGTTTGTATAATTCACCCCTCCACTTT.

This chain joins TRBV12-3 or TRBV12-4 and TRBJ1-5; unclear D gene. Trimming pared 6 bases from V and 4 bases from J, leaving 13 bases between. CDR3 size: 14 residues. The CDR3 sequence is CASRDGLLNQPQHF. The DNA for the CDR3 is TGTGCCAGCAGGGACGGACTTTTAAATCAGCCCCAGCATTTT.

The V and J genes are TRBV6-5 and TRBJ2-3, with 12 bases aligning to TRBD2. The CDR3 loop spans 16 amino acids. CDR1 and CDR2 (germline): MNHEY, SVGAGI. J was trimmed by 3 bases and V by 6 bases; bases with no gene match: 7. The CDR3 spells CASRLATSGGTDTQYF. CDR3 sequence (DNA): TGTGCCAGCAGACTGGCTACTAGCGGGGGGACAGATACGCAGTATTTT.

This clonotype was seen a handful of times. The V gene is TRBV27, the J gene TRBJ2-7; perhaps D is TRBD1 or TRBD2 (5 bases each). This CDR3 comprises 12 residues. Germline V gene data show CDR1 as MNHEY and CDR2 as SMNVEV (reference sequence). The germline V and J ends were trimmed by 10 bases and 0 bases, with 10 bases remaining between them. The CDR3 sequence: CATLGTSYEQYF. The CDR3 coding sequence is TGTGCCACCCTCGGGACCTCCTACGAGCAGTACTTC.

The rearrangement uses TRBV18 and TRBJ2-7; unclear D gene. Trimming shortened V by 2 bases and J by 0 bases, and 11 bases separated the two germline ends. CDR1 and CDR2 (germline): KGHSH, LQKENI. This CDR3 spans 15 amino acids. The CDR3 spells CASSPGRSGSYEQYF. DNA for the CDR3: TGTGCCAGCTCACCAGGCAGGAGTGGCTCCTACGAGCAGTACTTC.

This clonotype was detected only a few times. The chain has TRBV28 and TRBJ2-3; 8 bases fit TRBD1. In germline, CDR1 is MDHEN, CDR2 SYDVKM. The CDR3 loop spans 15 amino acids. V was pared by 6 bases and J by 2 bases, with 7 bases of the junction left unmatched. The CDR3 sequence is CASRTGTGFTDTQYF. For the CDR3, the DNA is TGTGCCAGCAGGACCGGGACAGGATTCACAGATACGCAGTATTTT.

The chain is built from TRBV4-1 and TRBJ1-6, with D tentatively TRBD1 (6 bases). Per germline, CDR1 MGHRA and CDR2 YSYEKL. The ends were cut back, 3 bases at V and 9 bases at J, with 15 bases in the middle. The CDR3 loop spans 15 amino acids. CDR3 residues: CASSHTEGGLSPLHF. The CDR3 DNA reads TGCGCCAGCAGCCACACGGAGGGGGGCCTTTCACCCCTCCACTTT.